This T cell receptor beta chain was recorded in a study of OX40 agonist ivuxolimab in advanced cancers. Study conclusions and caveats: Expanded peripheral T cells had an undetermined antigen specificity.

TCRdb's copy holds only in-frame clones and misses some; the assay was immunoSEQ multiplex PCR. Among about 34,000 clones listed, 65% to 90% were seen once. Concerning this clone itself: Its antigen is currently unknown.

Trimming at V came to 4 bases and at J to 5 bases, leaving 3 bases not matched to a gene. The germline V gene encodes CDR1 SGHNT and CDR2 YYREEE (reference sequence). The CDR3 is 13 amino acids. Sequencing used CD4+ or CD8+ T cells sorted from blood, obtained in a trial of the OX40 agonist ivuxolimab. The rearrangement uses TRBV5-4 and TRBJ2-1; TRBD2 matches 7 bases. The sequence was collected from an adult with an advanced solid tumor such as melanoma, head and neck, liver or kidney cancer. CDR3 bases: TGTGCCAGCAGCGGGGAGGGGAACAATGAGCAGTTCTTC. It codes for CASSGEGNNEQFF. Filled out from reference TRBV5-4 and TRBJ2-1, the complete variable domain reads ETGVTQSPTHLIKTRGQQVTLRCSSQSGHNTVSWYQQALGQGPQFIFQYYREEENGRGNFPPRFSGLQFPNYSSELNVNALELDDSALYLCASSGEGNNEQFFGPGTRLTVL.